Presented here are 31 T cell receptor beta chains from one specimen sequenced in a study of T cell responses to AZD1222 COVID-19 vaccine. Profiling relied on immunoSEQ multiplex PCR, and the TCRdb table lists in-frame clones only, not all of them. The sample includes more than 150,000 clones, 88% of them seen just once. This specimen consisted of peripheral blood, obtained after recovery from COVID-19. The origin of the receptors is an adult who had recovered from COVID-19.

This rearrangement joins TRBV11-2 to TRBJ2-2; no firm D call. Germline CDR1 SGHAT, CDR2 FQNNGV. The length of the CDR3 is 16 residues. Trimming left V 2 bases short and J 4 bases short, with 14 bases between. In DNA, the CDR3 is TGTGCCAGCAGCTTATTTAGTCTTCTAACCACCGGGGAGCTGTTTTTT. It codes for CASSLFSLLTTGELFF.

V and J are TRBV24-1 and TRBJ2-7; D may be TRBD1 (5 bases). The CDR3 is 13 amino acids. V gave up 6 bases and J gave up 0 bases, with 8 bases separating them. Looked up from germline, CDR1 is KGHDR and CDR2 is SFDVKD. The CDR3: CATSLGASYEQYF. CDR3 nucleotides: TGTGCCACCAGTCTAGGGGCCTCCTACGAGCAGTACTTC.

V and J are TRBV27 and TRBJ1-4, with D hard to call. This CDR3 comprises 17 residues. The V and J ends lost 5 bases and 4 bases respectively, with 20 bases between them. Germline values: CDR1 MNHEY, CDR2 SMNVEV (reference sequence). The chain's CDR3 is CASSPGRTSKNNEKLFF. As DNA, the CDR3 is TGTGCCAGCAGTCCCGGAAGGACCTCTAAGAATAATGAAAAACTGTTTTTT. Drawing the rest from reference TRBV27 and TRBJ1-4, the complete variable domain is EAQVTQNPRYLITVTGKKLTVTCSQNMNHEYMSWYRQDPGLGLRQIYYSMNVEVTDKGDVPEGYKVSRKEKRNFPLILESPSPNQTSLYFCASSPGRTSKNNEKLFFGSGTQLSVL.

The chain has TRBV25-1 and TRBJ1-4; TRBD1 matches 7 bases. The length of the CDR3 is 18 residues. CDR1 and CDR2 (germline): MGHDK, SYGVNS. Trimming at V came to 5 bases and at J to 1 base, leaving 13 bases not matched to a gene. The CDR3 region has the DNA TGTGCCAGCAGTACGATTTCACAGGGGTTTAGAACTAATGAAAAACTGTTTTTT. Encoded protein: CASSTISQGFRTNEKLFF. Together with reference TRBV25-1 and TRBJ1-4, the CDR3 gives the full variable domain: EADIYQTPRYLVIGTGKKITLECSQTMGHDKMYWYQQDPGMELHLIHYSYGVNSTEKGDLSSESTVSRIRTEHFPLTLESARPSHTSQYLCASSTISQGFRTNEKLFFGSGTQLSVL.

The rearrangement links TRBV6-5 to TRBJ2-7, with D possibly TRBD1 on 6 matching bases. Germline V gene data show CDR1 as MNHEY and CDR2 as SVGAGI. Deletions cut 5 bases from V and 0 bases from J, with 8 bases between. The CDR3 extends over 13 amino acids. The CDR3 sequence: CASSRTDSYEQYF. The CDR3 DNA reads as TGTGCCAGCAGTAGGACAGACTCCTACGAGCAGTACTTC.

This chain links TRBV7-9 with TRBJ1-1, with a weak D call TRBD1 (6 bases). The length of the CDR3 is 13 residues. V dropped 5 bases and J dropped 6 bases, with 13 bases sitting between them. Germline assignment: CDR1 SEHNR and CDR2 FQNEAQ (reference sequence). Here the CDR3 DNA reads TGTGCCAGCAGCGAAACAGGGCCCCCTGAAGCTTTCTTT. It specifies CASSETGPPEAFF.

This chain connects TRBV7-8 to TRBJ2-7; 12 bases are shared with TRBD2. Germline-derived CDR1 and CDR2 are SGHVS and FQNEAQ. V dropped 5 bases and J dropped 3; count of bases not matched to a gene: 2. This CDR3 comprises 14 residues. The CDR3 here is CASSLGLAGYEQYF. CDR3 in DNA: TGTGCCAGCAGCCTGGGACTAGCGGGCTACGAGCAGTACTTC.

The rearrangement uses TRBV28 and TRBJ2-7; TRBD1 matches at 9 bases. This CDR3 has 15 residues. Per the germline V gene, CDR1 is MDHEN and CDR2 is SYDVKM. J was trimmed by 7 bases and V by 2 bases; bases with no gene match: 9. The CDR3 here is CASSLEYRGPLEQYF. As DNA, the CDR3 is TGTGCCAGCAGTTTAGAGTACAGGGGGCCGTTGGAGCAGTACTTC. Drawing the rest from reference TRBV28 and TRBJ2-7, the complete variable domain is DVKVTQSSRYLVKRTGEKVFLECVQDMDHENMFWYRQDPGLGLRLIYFSYDVKMKEKGDIPEGYSVSREKKERFSLILESASTNQTSMYLCASSLEYRGPLEQYFGPGTRLTVT.

V and J are TRBV6-5 and TRBJ1-2; D unclear. Between the trimmed V and J ends, which lost 2 bases and 6 bases, there was a span of 10 bases. CDR1 is MNHEY and CDR2 is SVGAGI in the germline V gene. CDR3 length equals 13 residues. CDR3 region: CASSYNVVDGYTF. CDR3 nucleotides: TGTGCCAGCAGTTACAATGTGGTAGATGGCTACACCTTC.

The rearrangement links TRBV5-4 to TRBJ1-2, with 9 bases that match TRBD1. Per the germline V gene, CDR1 is SGHNT and CDR2 is YYREEE (reference sequence). The ends lost 4 bases at V and 5 bases at J; junction bases unmatched: 6. The CDR3 is 14 amino acids. CDR3 region: CASSAPDRGYGYTF. The CDR3 DNA reads TGTGCCAGCAGCGCCCCGGACAGGGGATATGGCTACACCTTC.

The genes are TRBV9 and TRBJ2-7, with TRBD2 as a possible D gene (6 bases). CDR1 and CDR2 from the germline V gene are SGDLS and YYNGEE. The CDR3 runs 14 residues. The V end lost 0 bases, the J end lost 7 bases, and 14 bases lay between the germline ends. The CDR3 region has the DNA TGTGCCAGCAGCGTAGGGGTGGCCGGGGGTGAGCAGTACTTC. Translation gives CASSVGVAGGEQYF.

The genes are TRBV5-1 and TRBJ1-5; D may be TRBD1 (5 bases). Trimming took 2 bases from V and 1 from J, leaving 16 bases between them. Germline lookup yields CDR1 SGHRS and CDR2 YFSETQ. CDR3 length: 17 amino acids. CDR3 amino acids: CASSFLPGAGSNQPQHF. The DNA for the CDR3 is TGCGCCAGCAGCTTCCTCCCGGGAGCAGGGAGCAATCAGCCCCAGCATTTT.

This clone was detected only a few times. Other nucleotide sequences in the sample specify the same CDR3. J is TRBJ1-5 and V is TRBV5-8, with D unresolved. V lost 3 bases and J lost 2, with 9 bases in between. This CDR3 is 14 amino acids long. CDR1 is SGHTS, CDR2 YDEGEE, per germline. In nucleotides, the CDR3 is TGTGCCAGCAGCTCGGGTTTTCGCAATCAGCCCCAGCATTTT. Translated, it gives CASSSGFRNQPQHF.

The J gene is TRBJ2-1, the V gene TRBV3-1 (or the pseudogene TRBV3-2); 12 bases map to TRBD2. The CDR3 consists of 19 residues. Germline trimming cut 1 base from V and 7 bases from J; bases unmatched to any gene: 14. Germline V gene lookup returns CDR1 LGHDT and CDR2 YNNKEL (reference sequence). CDR3: CASSQGETSGRGHRNEQFF. The CDR3 DNA reads TGTGCCAGCAGCCAAGGGGAGACTAGCGGGAGAGGCCATCGGAATGAGCAGTTCTTC.

This chain connects TRBV7-9 to TRBJ1-4; D might be TRBD1 (5 bases). Germline-derived CDR1 and CDR2 are SEHNR and FQNEAQ (reference sequence). The CDR3 extends over 14 amino acids. V dropped 5 bases and J dropped 5 bases, with 12 bases sitting between them. The CDR3 loop reads CASSTGPINEKLFF. As DNA, the CDR3 is TGTGCCAGCAGCACGGGACCGATAAATGAAAAACTGTTTTTT.

V is TRBV19 and J is TRBJ2-3, with 12 bases fitting TRBD2. Germline loops: CDR1 LNHDA, CDR2 SQIVND (reference sequence). The V segment lost 2 bases and the J segment 3 bases; nucleotides outside the gene matches: 0. This CDR3 comprises 15 residues. The CDR3 sequence: CASSILAGGTDTQYF. In DNA form, the CDR3 reads TGTGCCAGTAGTATACTAGCGGGAGGGACAGATACGCAGTATTTT.

The chain employs TRBV7-9 and TRBJ1-2, with D tentatively TRBD1 (6 bases). Trimming removed 5 bases from V and 0 bases from J, with 19 bases in between. The CDR3 is 17 amino acids. CDR1 SEHNR and CDR2 FQNEAQ come from the germline V gene (reference sequence). CDR3 protein: CASSPPGGRSPNYGYTF. CDR3 nucleotides: TGTGCCAGCAGCCCTCCGGGGGGGCGATCCCCTAACTATGGCTACACCTTC.

The sample holds a few counts of this clone. The chain uses TRBV7-9 and TRBJ2-7, with TRBD2 matching 11 bases. The CDR3 loop spans 15 amino acids. Per the germline V gene, CDR1 is SEHNR and CDR2 is FQNEAQ (reference sequence). After removal of 7 bases from V and 3 bases from J, the junction contained 8 bases not matched to a gene. The CDR3 DNA reads as TGTGCCAGCAACCCCGGGACTAGCGGTTTCTACGAGCAGTACTTC. It yields the protein CASNPGTSGFYEQYF.

The chain is built from TRBV20-1 and TRBJ2-5; D uncertain. Germline CDR1 DFQATT, CDR2 SNEGSKA (reference sequence). The CDR3 is 12 amino acids. V was cut by 3 bases and J by 4 bases, with 9 bases left in between. CDR3 sequence (DNA): TGCAGTGCTAGTCCCCAGATAGAGACCCAGTACTTC. This sequence encodes CSASPQIETQYF.

This clone has a handful of counts. This sample includes further DNA sequences coding for the same CDR3. In DNA form, the CDR3 reads TGTGCCAGCAGCTTGGAGGGGTATGGCTACACCTTC. Protein: CASSLEGYGYTF. The J gene is TRBJ1-2, the V gene TRBV5-4; possibly TRBD1 for D (5 bases). CDR1 and CDR2 from the germline V gene are SGHNT and YYREEE (reference sequence). The V end was cut by 0 bases, the J end by 5 bases, with 5 bases between. The CDR3 runs 12 residues. The full variable domain, its missing parts supplied by reference TRBV5-4 and TRBJ1-2, is ETGVTQSPTHLIKTRGQQVTLRCSSQSGHNTVSWYQQALGQGPQFIFQYYREEENGRGNFPPRFSGLQFPNYSSELNVNALELDDSALYLCASSLEGYGYTFGSGTRLTVV.

The V and J genes are TRBV7-9 and TRBJ2-3; the D call may be TRBD1 or TRBD2 (7 bases each). V was clipped by 5 bases and J by 4 bases, with 13 bases between them. Germline V gene data show CDR1 as SEHNR and CDR2 as FQNEAQ (reference sequence). CDR3 size: 14 residues. The CDR3 sequence: CASSPGGVADTQYF. The CDR3 DNA reads as TGTGCCAGCAGCCCAGGGGGGGTCGCAGATACGCAGTATTTT. Combining the CDR3 with reference TRBV7-9 and TRBJ2-3 gives the whole variable domain DTGVSQNPRHKITKRGQNVTFRCDPISEHNRLYWYRQTLGQGPEFLTYFQNEAQLEKSRLLSDRFSAERPKGSFSTLEIQRTEQGDSAMYLCASSPGGVADTQYFGPGTRLTVL.

This clone was seen a single time. The chain has TRBV4-2 and TRBJ2-7; D not resolved. CDR3 length: 18 residues. CDR1 and CDR2 from the germline V gene are LGHNA and YNFKEQ. V gave up 0 bases and J gave up 2 bases, with 20 bases separating them. CDR3 nucleotide sequence: TGTGCCAGCAGCCAAGACCCGAACGCTACCTTTAGAACCTACGAGCAGTACTTC. Translation: CASSQDPNATFRTYEQYF.

The chain uses TRBV5-4 and TRBJ1-2; D might be TRBD1 (5 bases). The CDR3 is made up of 13 amino acids. The V end was cut by 2 bases, the J end by 4 bases, with 9 bases between. The germline CDR1 and CDR2 sequences are SGHNT and YYREEE (reference sequence). The CDR3 reads CASSLTGPYGYTF. The DNA of the CDR3 is TGTGCCAGCAGCTTAACAGGCCCCTATGGCTACACCTTC.

The rearrangement uses TRBV19 and TRBJ2-7, with 8 bases matching TRBD2. Trimming took 4 bases from V and 6 from J; bases not matched to a gene: 14. Germline V gene sequence: CDR1 LNHDA, CDR2 SQIVND (reference sequence). This CDR3 region has 16 residues. Here the CDR3 reads CASSTGFGLAEIEQYF. The DNA of the CDR3 is TGTGCCAGTAGTACCGGTTTTGGACTAGCTGAGATCGAGCAGTACTTC.

The rearrangement links TRBV21-1 to TRBJ2-3; the table gives TRBD2 as D, unverified against the DNA. TRBV21-1 corresponds to a pseudogene. The CDR3 contains 14 residues. The CDR3 reads CASSKANRGDTQYF. The CDR3 nucleotides read TGTGCCAGCAGCAAAGCGAACCGGGGAGATACGCAGTATTTT.

V is TRBV4-3 and J is TRBJ1-5; no definite D call. CDR3 size: 15 residues. CDR1 and CDR2 (germline): LGHNA, YSLEER. Trimming stripped 1 base from V and 7 bases from J, with 14 bases between. Here the CDR3 reads CASSQVLAGGQPQHF. In DNA form, the CDR3 reads TGCGCCAGCAGCCAAGTTTTGGCAGGCGGGCAGCCCCAGCATTTT.

The chain couples TRBV27 to TRBJ1-2; D perhaps matches TRBD1 (5 bases). V was shortened by 6 bases and J by 2 bases, with 16 bases between the two germline ends. This CDR3 is built from 15 residues. CDR1 and CDR2 (germline): MNHEY, SMNVEV (reference sequence). The CDR3 is CASRVEGRGNYGYTF. The CDR3 DNA sequence: TGTGCCAGCAGGGTAGAGGGGAGGGGAAACTATGGCTACACCTTC.

The chain employs TRBV9 and TRBJ1-1; possibly TRBD1 for D (6 bases). V lost 0 bases and J 8 bases, leaving 20 bases between the germline ends. CDR3 length equals 16 residues. Germline CDR1 and CDR2: SGDLS and YYNGEE. CDR3 sequence: CASSVAVGATSAEAFF. The CDR3 DNA follows: TGTGCCAGCAGCGTAGCGGTGGGGGCTACGTCGGCGGAAGCTTTCTTT.

The gene calls are TRBV7-2 and TRBJ1-3; 7 nucleotides line up with TRBD1. J gave up 6 bases and V 6 bases, and 11 bases lay outside the gene matches. This CDR3 is 15 amino acids long. Per the germline V gene, CDR1 is SGHTA and CDR2 is FQGNSA. CDR3 residues: CASSQQGWIENTIYF. DNA for the CDR3: TGTGCCAGCAGTCAACAGGGGTGGATTGAAAACACCATATATTTT.

This clone was seen a single time. The chain couples TRBV9 to TRBJ1-6; D is unresolved. V was clipped by 4 bases and J by 9 bases, with 17 bases between them. The CDR3 is 15 amino acids. Looked up from germline, CDR1 is SGDLS and CDR2 is YYNGEE. The CDR3 protein is CASSPQNARGSPLHF. The DNA for the CDR3 is TGTGCCAGCAGCCCCCAAAACGCGCGGGGTTCACCCCTCCACTTT.

The genes are TRBV29-1 and TRBJ2-2, with a possible D match to TRBD2 (5 bases). Germline CDR1 and CDR2: SQVTM and ANQGSEA. With 3 bases removed from V and 0 bases from J, the gap between germline ends came to 14 bases. The CDR3 extends over 16 amino acids. The DNA of the CDR3 is TGCAGCGTTGAGGAGGCAGGCGTCGCGAACACCGGGGAGCTGTTTTTT. This translates into CSVEEAGVANTGELFF.